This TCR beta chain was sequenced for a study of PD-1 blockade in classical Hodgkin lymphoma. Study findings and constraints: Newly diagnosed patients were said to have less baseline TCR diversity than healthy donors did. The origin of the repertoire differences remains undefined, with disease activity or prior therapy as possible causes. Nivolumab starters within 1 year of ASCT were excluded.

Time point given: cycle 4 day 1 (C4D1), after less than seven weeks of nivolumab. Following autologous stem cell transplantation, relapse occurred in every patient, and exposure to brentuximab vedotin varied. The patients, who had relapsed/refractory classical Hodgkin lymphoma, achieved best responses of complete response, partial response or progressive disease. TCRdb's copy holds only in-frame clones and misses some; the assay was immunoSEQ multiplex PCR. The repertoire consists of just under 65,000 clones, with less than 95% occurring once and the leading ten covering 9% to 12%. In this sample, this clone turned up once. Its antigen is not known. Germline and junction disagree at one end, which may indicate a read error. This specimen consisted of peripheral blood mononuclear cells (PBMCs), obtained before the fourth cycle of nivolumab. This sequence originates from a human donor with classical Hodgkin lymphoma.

Here the CDR3 reads CASIEGQGLTNEKLFF. The CDR3 nucleotides are TGTGCCAGCATTGAAGGACAGGGTTTAACTAATGAAAAACTGTTTTTT. The V call is TRBV2, the J call TRBJ1-4; 8 positions agree with TRBD1. In germline, CDR1 is SNHLY, CDR2 FYNNEI. The CDR3 is 16 residues long.